This TCR beta chain was retrieved from a study of T cells in Graves' hyperthyroidism and ophthalmopathy. From more than 8 ml of fresh peripheral blood, PBMCs were isolated. Germline V gives CDR1 MDHEN, CDR2 SYDVKM. The CDR3 covers 14 residues. Trimming shortened V by 2 bases and J by 5 bases, and 12 bases separated the two germline ends. Researchers took RNA transcripts and amplified the TCR beta CDR3 regions from them. First-round RT-PCR with HTBI primers amplified the TCR CDR3 region. TCRdb called the multiplex PCR reads again in MiXCR, with one record for every CDR3 protein. This sample has around 500,000 distinct CDR3 sequences, with 14% found just once. This clonotype has at least ten counts.

V gene TRBV28 combines with J gene TRBJ2-5; D remains ambiguous. The receptor comes from a woman in her forties with Graves' hyperthyroidism. Sequences were obtained from blood. The CDR3 here is CASSLNGNGETQYF. The CDR3 DNA follows: TGTGCCAGCAGTTTAAATGGGAATGGGGAGACCCAGTACTTC. Drawing the rest from reference TRBV28 and TRBJ2-5, the complete variable domain is DVKVTQSSRYLVKRTGEKVFLECVQDMDHENMFWYRQDPGLGLRLIYFSYDVKMKEKGDIPEGYSVSREKKERFSLILESASTNQTSMYLCASSLNGNGETQYFGPGTRLLVL.